This T cell receptor beta chain stems from a study of molecular identifiers for immune sequencing clone quantification. Turning to the study itself: Replicate experiments took RNA from about 20,000 or 100,000 naive CD8 cells, divided it five ways and sequenced four. Broader study findings: Detecting spiked Jurkat TCR RNA from one cell among about 910,000 naive cells was reportedly possible. Under 1% of molecules in naive cells, but over 99% of effector molecules, belonged to clones above 20 RNA copies.

One entry per CDR3 protein, called by TCRdb with MiXCR from the PCR reads. The sample contains about 68,000 distinct CDR3 sequences, about a sixth of which appear only once. By sample share, this clonotype is medium-sized. No antigen is known for it. Naive CD8 T cells were picked out by sorting for CD8+CD4-CCR7+CD45RA+. Germline V gives CDR1 MGHRA, CDR2 YSYEKL. The CDR3 spans 14 residues. Germline trimming cut 5 bases from V and 7 bases from J; bases unmatched to any gene: 6. The clonotype originates from a human donor in good health. Some libraries in this study had Jurkat cell RNA spiked in. This chain links TRBV4-1 with TRBJ1-4; 8 nucleotides agree with TRBD1. The sample taken for sequencing was naive CD8+ T cells from blood, with Jurkat cell RNA spiked in. Subset: FACS-sorted CD8+CD4-CCR7+CD45RA+ naive T cells. The CDR3 reads CASSWGTGVEKLFF. CDR3 in DNA: TGCGCCAGCAGCTGGGGGACAGGTGTTGAAAAACTGTTTTTT.